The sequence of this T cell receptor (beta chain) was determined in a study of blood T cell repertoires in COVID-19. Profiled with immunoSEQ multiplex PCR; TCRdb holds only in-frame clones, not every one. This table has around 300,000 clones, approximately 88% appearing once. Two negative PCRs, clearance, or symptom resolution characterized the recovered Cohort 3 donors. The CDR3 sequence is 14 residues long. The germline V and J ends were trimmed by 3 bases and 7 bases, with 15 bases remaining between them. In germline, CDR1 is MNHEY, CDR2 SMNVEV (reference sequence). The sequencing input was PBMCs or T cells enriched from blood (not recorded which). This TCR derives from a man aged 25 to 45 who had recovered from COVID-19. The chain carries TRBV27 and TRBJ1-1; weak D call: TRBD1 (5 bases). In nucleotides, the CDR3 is TGTGCCAGCAGTTTGAGGCCTCGGGGGTTTGAAGCTTTCTTT. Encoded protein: CASSLRPRGFEAFF.